The source of this TCR beta chain is a study of post-analysis software for immune sequencing data. Background on the study: The study covered relapsing-remitting, secondary progressive and progressive-relapsing courses of multiple sclerosis. Study-wide results and limits: F measure grouped same-batch samples tightly together. Five TRBV segments, TRBV5-6, TRBV5-1 and TRBV20-1 among them, were found more frequent in patients than controls.

Notes on this clonotype: Antigen: not known.

Unique molecular identifiers were built into the TCR beta cDNA libraries. Between about 1 and 11 million T cells gave rise to roughly 0.5 million cDNA molecules. TCRdb called the PCR reads again in MiXCR, with one record for every CDR3 protein. The sample comprises 740,000 or so distinct CDR3 sequences, about 50% of which are singletons, and approximately 4.5% rests with the top ten. The CDR3 is 15 amino acids. CDR1 SGHVS and CDR2 FNYEAQ come from the germline V gene. Trimming removed 2 bases from V and 1 base from J, with 10 bases in between. This sequence originates from a girl aged 5-17 years with multiple sclerosis. The V and J genes are TRBV7-6 and TRBJ2-3; no reliable D call. Sequenced input: blood. CDR3 loop: CASSLQPSRTDTQYF. CDR3 bases: TGTGCCAGCAGCTTACAGCCGAGTCGCACAGATACGCAGTATTTT.